Shown below are 13 T cell receptor beta chains from a single sample sequenced in a study of T cells in Graves' hyperthyroidism and ophthalmopathy (dated by TCRdb to about 2019). The library was obtained by multiplex PCR. Sequencing was carried out with an Illumina HiSeq 2000. The TCR beta CDR3 regions were amplified from the RNA transcripts. The first round of RT-PCR for the TCR CDR3 was performed with the HTBI primer set and the Qiagen OneStep RT-PCR kit. TCRdb's own reprocessing of the public reads used fastp at Q25 and MiXCR and kept productive beta chains. CDR3 protein sequences are deduplicated, and each keeps its most common genes and DNA. The sample table records about 400,000 distinct CDR3 sequences; more than 15% of these occur just once. The ten top clones hold 14% of the sample. Sequenced input: blood. The receptors originated from a woman younger than 35 with Graves' hyperthyroidism.

V usage is TRBV19 and J usage is TRBJ2-3; TRBD2 matches 7 bases. The length of the CDR3 is 19 residues. Germline-derived CDR1 and CDR2 are LNHDA and SQIVND (reference sequence). The trim removed 6 bases at V and 5 bases at J, leaving 23 bases unmatched. The DNA for the CDR3 is TGTGCCAGTAGCCCGGAGTTGAGCGGGACCCAAAGGGCGGGAGATACGCAGTATTTT. This encodes CASSPELSGTQRAGDTQYF.

This clonotype was counted only a few times. The genes are TRBV20-1 and TRBJ1-2; no reliable D call. The CDR3 runs 16 residues. Trimming left V 0 bases short and J 4 bases short, with 18 bases between. CDR1 DFQATT and CDR2 SNEGSKA come from the germline V gene (reference sequence). DNA of the CDR3: TGCAGTGCTAGAGATCCGTCTTCATCAAATAGCTATGGCTACACCTTC. It codes for CSARDPSSSNSYGYTF.

This clonotype was counted a few times. The V and J genes are TRBV6-2 or TRBV6-3 and TRBJ2-3; weak D call: TRBD2 (6 bases). Between the trimmed V and J ends, which lost 5 bases and 2 bases, there was a span of 14 bases. Germline-derived CDR1 and CDR2 are MNHEY and SVGEGT. The CDR3 contains 15 residues. CDR3 coding DNA: TGTGCCAGCAGTCAATACGGCGGGACCACAGATACGCAGTATTTT. Its translation is CASSQYGGTTDTQYF.

This chain joins TRBV3-1 and TRBJ2-5, with TRBD2 identical over 12 bases. Germline trimming cut 0 bases from V and 5 bases from J; bases unmatched to any gene: 13. The CDR3 totals 19 residues. Germline V gene data show CDR1 as LGHDT and CDR2 as YNNKEL (reference sequence). This chain's CDR3 is CASSQEAGALAGGRETQYF. The CDR3 DNA follows: TGTGCCAGCAGCCAAGAAGCTGGGGCCCTAGCGGGGGGGAGGGAGACCCAGTACTTC.

Only a few counts were recorded for this clonotype. This chain links TRBV20-1 with TRBJ1-1; TRBD1 is a possible D gene (6 bases). The CDR3 contains 12 residues. Germline values: CDR1 DFQATT, CDR2 SNEGSKA (reference sequence). Trimming left V 5 bases short and J 6 bases short, with 13 bases between. CDR3 in DNA: TGCAGTGCTCACAGGGTTAGTGCTGAAGCTTTCTTT. Translation gives CSAHRVSAEAFF.

Ten or more counts support this clonotype. The V gene is TRBV28, the J gene TRBJ1-6, with 8 nucleotides matching TRBD1. J was trimmed by 9 bases and V by 5 bases; bases with no gene match: 6. The CDR3 totals 14 residues. From germline, CDR1 is MDHEN and CDR2 SYDVKM. CDR3 residues: CASSETGDASPLHF. The CDR3 DNA follows: TGTGCCAGCAGTGAGACAGGGGATGCTTCACCCCTCCACTTT.

The sample holds many counts of this clonotype. The chain recombines TRBV11-2 with TRBJ2-7, with TRBD2 identical over 8 bases. The J segment lost 3 bases and the V segment lost 5 bases, leaving 9 bases of the junction unmatched. This CDR3 spans 15 amino acids. The germline V gene encodes CDR1 SGHAT and CDR2 FQNNGV. This CDR3 reads CASSPPGGRGYEQYF. CDR3 sequence (DNA): TGTGCCAGCAGCCCACCGGGGGGGCGGGGCTACGAGCAGTACTTC. The variable domain in full, with the rest retrieved from reference TRBV11-2 and TRBJ2-7, is EAGVAQSPRYKIIEKRQSVAFWCNPISGHATLYWYQQILGQGPKLLIQFQNNGVVDDSQLPKDRFSAERLKGVDSTLKIQPAKLEDSAVYLCASSPPGGRGYEQYFGPGTRLTVT.

The sample holds a few counts of this clonotype. This chain uses TRBV5-5 with TRBJ2-3; 7 bases match TRBD2. V lost 5 bases and J lost 0; bases outside the gene matches: 6. The CDR3 spans 15 residues. Germline-derived CDR1 and CDR2 are SGHKS and YYEKEE (reference sequence). The CDR3 region is CASRQAGISTDTQYF. The CDR3 coding sequence is TGTGCCAGCAGACAAGCGGGGATTAGCACAGATACGCAGTATTTT. Looking up the rest from reference TRBV5-5 and TRBJ2-3 gives the full variable domain: DAGVTQSPTHLIKTRGQQVTLRCSPISGHKSVSWYQQVLGQGPQFIFQYYEKEERGRGNFPDRFSARQFPNYSSELNVNALLLGDSALYLCASRQAGISTDTQYFGPGTRLTVL.

This clonotype came up a few times. V is TRBV10-1 and J is TRBJ2-2, with a weak D call TRBD2 (6 bases). V was clipped by 8 bases and J by 2 bases, with 12 bases between them. The germline gives CDR1 WNHNN, CDR2 SYGVQD (reference sequence). The CDR3 spans 14 residues. The DNA for the CDR3 is TGCGCCAGCCGACAGCGGGCTAACACCGGGGAGCTGTTTTTT. Its protein product is CASRQRANTGELFF.

This clonotype came up many times. This chain connects TRBV27 to TRBJ2-7; D is undetermined. The CDR3 contains 13 residues. Germline V CDR1 and CDR2: MNHEY, SMNVEV (reference sequence). Deletions cut 3 bases from V and 5 bases from J, with 11 bases between. The CDR3 loop is CASSLTPGHEQYF. The CDR3 DNA reads as TGTGCCAGCAGTTTGACACCCGGCCACGAGCAGTACTTC.

This clonotype came up a few times. The chain uses TRBV10-3 and TRBJ2-7, with D possibly TRBD1 on 6 matching bases. Germline CDR1 ENHRY, CDR2 SYGVKD. The CDR3 totals 13 residues. Trimming cost V 5 bases and J 4 bases, with 12 bases left between them. CDR3: CAISPGTKYEQYF. CDR3 DNA: TGTGCCATCAGTCCCGGGACAAAATACGAGCAGTACTTC.

The chain links TRBV10-3 to TRBJ2-1, with 8 bases lining up with TRBD1. The germline CDR1 and CDR2 sequences are ENHRY and SYGVKD. Unmatched junction bases numbered 5, after V lost 2 bases and J lost 5 bases. The CDR3 has 15 residues. CDR3 sequence (DNA): TGTGCCATCAGTGAGGGAGGGACAGGCCACAATGAGCAGTTCTTC. Amino acid sequence: CAISEGGTGHNEQFF.

This clonotype was recorded many times. This chain connects TRBV29-1 to TRBJ1-2, with D perhaps TRBD1 (5 bases). The CDR3 has 13 amino acids. The V end was cut by 7 bases, the J end by 3 bases, with 15 bases between. The germline V gene has CDR1 SQVTM and CDR2 ANQGSEA. The CDR3 here is CSALHMGDYGYTF. CDR3 DNA sequence: TGCAGCGCCCTACATATGGGGGACTATGGCTACACCTTC.